This T cell receptor beta chain derives from a study of blood T cell repertoires in COVID-19. Whole-study context: From T cells, B-cell-depleted T cells, or PBMCs came the material, which was cDNA or gDNA.

Assay: immunoSEQ multiplex PCR; the TCRdb copy retains only in-frame clones and omits some. The repertoire holds approximately 190,000 clones, with about 80% as singletons. Germline V gives CDR1 DFQATT, CDR2 SNEGSKA (reference sequence). V lost 3 bases and J lost 5; bases outside the gene matches: 7. This CDR3 comprises 14 residues. This sequence was found in a human donor with acute or convalescent COVID-19. The donor label of this sample is uncertain. Sequencing input: peripheral blood. The rearrangement uses TRBV20-1 and TRBJ2-1; 7 bases fit TRBD2. The CDR3 loop is CSASLGEGNNEQFF. The CDR3 DNA reads as TGCAGTGCTAGTCTGGGGGAGGGGAACAATGAGCAGTTCTTC.